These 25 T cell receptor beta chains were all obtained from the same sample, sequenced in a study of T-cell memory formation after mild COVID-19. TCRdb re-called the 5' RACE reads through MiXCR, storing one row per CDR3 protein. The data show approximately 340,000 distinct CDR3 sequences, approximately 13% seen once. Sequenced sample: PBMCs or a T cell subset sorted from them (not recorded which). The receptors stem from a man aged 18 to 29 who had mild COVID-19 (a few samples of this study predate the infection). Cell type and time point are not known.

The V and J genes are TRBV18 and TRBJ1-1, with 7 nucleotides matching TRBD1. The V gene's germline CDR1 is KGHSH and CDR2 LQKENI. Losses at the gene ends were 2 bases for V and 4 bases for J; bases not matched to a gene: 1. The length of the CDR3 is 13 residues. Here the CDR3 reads CASSPRGLTEAFF. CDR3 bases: TGTGCCAGCTCACCAAGGGGGCTCACTGAAGCTTTCTTT.

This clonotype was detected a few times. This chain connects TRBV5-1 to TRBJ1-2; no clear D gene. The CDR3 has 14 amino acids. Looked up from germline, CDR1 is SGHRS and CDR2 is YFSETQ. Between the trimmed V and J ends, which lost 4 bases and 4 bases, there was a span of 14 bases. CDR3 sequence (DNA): TGCGCCAGCAGCCCTGGAGATTTTTCCTATGGCTACACCTTC. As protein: CASSPGDFSYGYTF.

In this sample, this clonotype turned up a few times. The CDR3 sequence: CASSQETGTSNQPQHF. The CDR3 DNA is TGCGCCAGCAGCCAAGAAACAGGAACTAGCAATCAGCCCCAGCATTTT. The chain carries TRBV4-1 and TRBJ1-5, with D maybe TRBD1 (5 bases). Trimming cost V 0 bases and J 0 bases, with 9 bases left between them. This CDR3 contains 16 residues. Looked up from germline, CDR1 is MGHRA and CDR2 is YSYEKL.

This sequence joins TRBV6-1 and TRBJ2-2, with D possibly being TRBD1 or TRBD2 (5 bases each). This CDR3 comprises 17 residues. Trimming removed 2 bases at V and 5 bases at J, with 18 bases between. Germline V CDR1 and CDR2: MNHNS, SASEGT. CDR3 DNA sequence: TGTGCCAGCAGTGAAAGATCCGGGACCTCAAGAACCGGGGAGCTGTTTTTT. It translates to CASSERSGTSRTGELFF.

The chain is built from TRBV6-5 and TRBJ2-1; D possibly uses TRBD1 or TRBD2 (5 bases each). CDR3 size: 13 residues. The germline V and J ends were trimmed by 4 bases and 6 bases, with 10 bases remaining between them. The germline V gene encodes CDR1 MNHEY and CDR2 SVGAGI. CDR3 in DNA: TGTGCCAGCAGTTTCGGGACCCTCAATGAGCAGTTCTTC. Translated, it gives CASSFGTLNEQFF.

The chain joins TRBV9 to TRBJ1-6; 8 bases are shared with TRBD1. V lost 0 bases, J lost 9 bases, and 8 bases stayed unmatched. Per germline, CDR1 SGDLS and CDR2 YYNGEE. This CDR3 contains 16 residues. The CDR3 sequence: CASSVAPGGQFSPLHF. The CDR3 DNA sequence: TGTGCCAGCAGCGTAGCACCAGGGGGCCAATTTTCACCCCTCCACTTT.

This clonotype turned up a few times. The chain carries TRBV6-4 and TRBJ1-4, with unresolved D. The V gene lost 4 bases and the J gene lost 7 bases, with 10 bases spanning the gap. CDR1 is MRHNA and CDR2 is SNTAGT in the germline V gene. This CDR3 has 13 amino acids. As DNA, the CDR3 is TGTGCCAGCAGTGTAAACGTCGGTGAAAAACTGTTTTTT. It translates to CASSVNVGEKLFF.

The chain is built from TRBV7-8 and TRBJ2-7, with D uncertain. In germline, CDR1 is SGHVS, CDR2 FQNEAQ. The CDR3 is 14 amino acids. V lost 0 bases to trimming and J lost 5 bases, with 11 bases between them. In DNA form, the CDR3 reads TGTGCCAGCAGCTTAGCTCCGGCCCGTGACGAGCAGTACGTC. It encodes CASSLAPARDEQYV.

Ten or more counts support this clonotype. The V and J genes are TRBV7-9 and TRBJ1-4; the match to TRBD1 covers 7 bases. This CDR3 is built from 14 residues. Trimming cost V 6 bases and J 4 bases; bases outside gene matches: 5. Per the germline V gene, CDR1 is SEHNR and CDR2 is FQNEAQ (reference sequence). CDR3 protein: CASRDNRGNEKLFF. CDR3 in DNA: TGTGCCAGCAGAGATAACAGGGGTAATGAAAAACTGTTTTTT.

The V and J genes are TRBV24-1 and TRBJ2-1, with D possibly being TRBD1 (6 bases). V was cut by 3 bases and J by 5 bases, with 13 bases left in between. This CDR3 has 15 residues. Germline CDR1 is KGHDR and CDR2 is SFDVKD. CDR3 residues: CATSDPGVSNNEQFF. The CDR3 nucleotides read TGTGCCACCAGTGATCCAGGGGTGTCGAACAATGAGCAGTTCTTC.

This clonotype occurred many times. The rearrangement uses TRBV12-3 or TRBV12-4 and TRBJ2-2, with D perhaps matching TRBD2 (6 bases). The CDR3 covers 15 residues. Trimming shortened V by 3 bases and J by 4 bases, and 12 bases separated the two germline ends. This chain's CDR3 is CASSFELAGTGELFF. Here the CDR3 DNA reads TGTGCCAGCAGTTTTGAACTAGCCGGCACCGGGGAGCTGTTTTTT.

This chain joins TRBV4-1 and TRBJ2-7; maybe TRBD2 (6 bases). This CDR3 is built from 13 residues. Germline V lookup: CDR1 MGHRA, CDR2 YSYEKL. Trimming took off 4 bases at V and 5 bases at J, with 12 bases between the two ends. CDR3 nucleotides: TGCGCCAGCAGCCTAGCTTCTAGCGACGAGCAGTACTTC. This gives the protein CASSLASSDEQYF.

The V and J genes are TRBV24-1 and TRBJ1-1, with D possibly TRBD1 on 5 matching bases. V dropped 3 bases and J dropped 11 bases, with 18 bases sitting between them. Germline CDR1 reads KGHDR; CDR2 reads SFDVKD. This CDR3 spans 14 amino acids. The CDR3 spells CATSDPRDRARAFF. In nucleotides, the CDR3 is TGTGCCACCAGTGATCCCCGAGACAGAGCCCGGGCTTTCTTT.

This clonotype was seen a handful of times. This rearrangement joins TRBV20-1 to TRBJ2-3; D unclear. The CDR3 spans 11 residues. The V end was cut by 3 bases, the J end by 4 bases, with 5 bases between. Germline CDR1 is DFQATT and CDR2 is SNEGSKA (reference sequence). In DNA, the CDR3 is TGCAGTGCTAGTCGGTCAGATACGCAGTATTTT. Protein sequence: CSASRSDTQYF.

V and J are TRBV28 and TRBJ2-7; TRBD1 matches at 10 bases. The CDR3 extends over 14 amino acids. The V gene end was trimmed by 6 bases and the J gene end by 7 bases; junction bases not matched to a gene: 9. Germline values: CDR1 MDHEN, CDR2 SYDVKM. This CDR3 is CASSGTGVTGEQYF. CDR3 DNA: TGTGCCAGCAGCGGGACAGGGGTAACTGGTGAGCAGTACTTC. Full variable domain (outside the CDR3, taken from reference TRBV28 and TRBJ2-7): DVKVTQSSRYLVKRTGEKVFLECVQDMDHENMFWYRQDPGLGLRLIYFSYDVKMKEKGDIPEGYSVSREKKERFSLILESASTNQTSMYLCASSGTGVTGEQYFGPGTRLTVT.

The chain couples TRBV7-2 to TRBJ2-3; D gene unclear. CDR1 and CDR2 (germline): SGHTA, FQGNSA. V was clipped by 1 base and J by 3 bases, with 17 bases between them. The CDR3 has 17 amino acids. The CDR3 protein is CASSLEGSGYLTDTQYF. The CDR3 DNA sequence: TGTGCCAGCAGCTTAGAGGGTAGTGGTTACTTAACAGATACGCAGTATTTT.

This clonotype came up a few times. The CDR3 DNA follows: TGCAGTGCTAGAGAAAGGGGAGGAAACACCATATATTTT. It translates to CSARERGGNTIYF. V gene TRBV20-1 combines with J gene TRBJ1-3, with D tentatively TRBD1 (5 bases). V was cut by 0 bases and J by 4 bases, with 7 bases left in between. The CDR3 consists of 13 residues. Germline V gene sequence: CDR1 DFQATT, CDR2 SNEGSKA (reference sequence).

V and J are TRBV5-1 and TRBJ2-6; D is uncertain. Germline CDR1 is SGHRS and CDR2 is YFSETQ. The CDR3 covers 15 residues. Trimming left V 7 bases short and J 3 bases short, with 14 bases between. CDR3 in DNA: TGCGCCAGCCAAGGGCCGGATGGTGGGGCCAACGTCCTGACTTTC. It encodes CASQGPDGGANVLTF. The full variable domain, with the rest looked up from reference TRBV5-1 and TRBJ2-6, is KAGVTQTPRYLIKTRGQQVTLSCSPISGHRSVSWYQQTPGQGLQFLFEYFSETQRNKGNFPGRFSGRQFSNSRSEMNVSTLELGDSALYLCASQGPDGGANVLTFGAGSRLTVL.

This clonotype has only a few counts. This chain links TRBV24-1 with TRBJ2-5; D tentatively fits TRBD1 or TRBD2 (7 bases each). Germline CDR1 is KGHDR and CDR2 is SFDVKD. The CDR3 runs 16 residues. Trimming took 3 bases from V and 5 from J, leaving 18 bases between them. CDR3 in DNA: TGTGCCACCAGTGATGTGCAGGGGGGGGGAAGGGAGACCCAGTACTTC. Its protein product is CATSDVQGGGRETQYF.

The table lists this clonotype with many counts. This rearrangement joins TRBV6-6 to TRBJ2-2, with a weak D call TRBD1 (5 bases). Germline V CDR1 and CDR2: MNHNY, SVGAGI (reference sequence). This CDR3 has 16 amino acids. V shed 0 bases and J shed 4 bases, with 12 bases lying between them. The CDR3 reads CASSYSPGPRTGELFF. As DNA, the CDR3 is TGTGCCAGCAGTTACTCCCCAGGGCCCCGCACCGGGGAGCTGTTTTTT.

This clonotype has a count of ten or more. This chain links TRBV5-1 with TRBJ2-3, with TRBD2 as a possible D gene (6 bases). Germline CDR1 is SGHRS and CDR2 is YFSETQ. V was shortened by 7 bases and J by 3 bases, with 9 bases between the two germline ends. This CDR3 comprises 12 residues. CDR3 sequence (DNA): TGCGCCAGCCACGCGGGAACAGATACGCAGTATTTT. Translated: CASHAGTDTQYF.

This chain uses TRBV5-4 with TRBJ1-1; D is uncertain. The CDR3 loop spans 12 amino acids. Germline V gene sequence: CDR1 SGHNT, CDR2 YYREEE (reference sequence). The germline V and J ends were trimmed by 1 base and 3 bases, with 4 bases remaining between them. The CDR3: CASSLWDTEAFF. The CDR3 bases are TGTGCCAGCAGCTTGTGGGACACTGAAGCTTTCTTT.

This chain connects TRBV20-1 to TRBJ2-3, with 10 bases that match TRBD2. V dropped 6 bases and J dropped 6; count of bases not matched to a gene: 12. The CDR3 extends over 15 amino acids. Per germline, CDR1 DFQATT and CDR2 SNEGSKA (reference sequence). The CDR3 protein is CSARPPSGGVDTQYF. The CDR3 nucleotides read TGCAGTGCCCGACCCCCCAGCGGGGGGGTGGATACGCAGTATTTT.

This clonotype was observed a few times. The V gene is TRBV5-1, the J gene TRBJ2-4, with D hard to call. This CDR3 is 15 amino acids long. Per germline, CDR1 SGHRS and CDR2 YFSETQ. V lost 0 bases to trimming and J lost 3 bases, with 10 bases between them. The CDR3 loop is CASSLVGRFKNIQYF. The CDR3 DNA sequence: TGCGCCAGCAGCTTGGTCGGGCGGTTCAAAAACATTCAGTACTTC.

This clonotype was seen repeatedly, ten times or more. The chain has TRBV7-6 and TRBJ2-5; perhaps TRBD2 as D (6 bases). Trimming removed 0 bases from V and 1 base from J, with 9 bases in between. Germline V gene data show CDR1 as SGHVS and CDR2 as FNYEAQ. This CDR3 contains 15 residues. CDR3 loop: CASSLAKLAQETQYF. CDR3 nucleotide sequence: TGTGCCAGCAGCTTAGCGAAACTAGCCCAAGAGACCCAGTACTTC.